Included here is one T cell receptor beta chain sequence, with context. What it binds is unknown. Data came from immunoSEQ multiplex PCR; TCRdb stores just in-frame clones and leaves some out. Among fewer than 95,000 clones listed, approximately 89% were seen once. This sample stems from a study of T cell responses to AZD1222 COVID-19 vaccine. Analysis merged second doses at about 4 or about 12 weeks. Study-level results: Seropositive AZD1222 recipients at baseline numbered only five or six. Two AZD1222 doses significantly raised spike-specific TCR breadth and depth over controls.

Per the germline V gene, CDR1 is LNHDA and CDR2 is SQIVND (reference sequence). This CDR3 has 13 amino acids. The junction had 7 bases not matched to a gene; V was cut back by 5 bases and J by 7 bases. The sequencing used peripheral blood, collected 28 days after the second AZD1222 dose. This TCR was recovered from an adult who received the AZD1222 COVID-19 vaccine. The chain employs TRBV19 and TRBJ1-2; the match to TRBD1 covers 7 bases. The chain's CDR3 is CASSAQGQGGYTF. CDR3 bases: TGTGCCAGTAGTGCACAGGGGCAGGGTGGCTACACCTTC.